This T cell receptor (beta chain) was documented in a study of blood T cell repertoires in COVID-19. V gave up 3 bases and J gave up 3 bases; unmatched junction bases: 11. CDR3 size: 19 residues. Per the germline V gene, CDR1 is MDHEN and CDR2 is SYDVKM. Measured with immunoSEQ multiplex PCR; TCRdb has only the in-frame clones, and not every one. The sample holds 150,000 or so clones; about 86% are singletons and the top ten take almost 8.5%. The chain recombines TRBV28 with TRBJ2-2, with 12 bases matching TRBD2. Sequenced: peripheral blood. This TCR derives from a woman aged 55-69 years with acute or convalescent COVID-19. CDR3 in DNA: TGTGCCAGCAGTTTTACATCCACTAGCGGGGGGCGTTACACCGGGGAGCTGTTTTTT. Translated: CASSFTSTSGGRYTGELFF.